One and the same sample provided the 19 T cell receptor beta chains below, sequenced in a study of T cell responses to AZD1222 COVID-19 vaccine. The table came from immunoSEQ multiplex PCR; TCRdb's copy has only in-frame clones and leaves some out. The table records 100,000 to 150,000 clones, 80% to 90% of them present only once. This sample comprised peripheral blood, obtained on day 0 of AZD1222 vaccination. These receptors were obtained from an adult in good health.

V is TRBV5-1 and J is TRBJ2-4; D remains ambiguous. The germline V and J ends were trimmed by 0 bases and 3 bases, with 10 bases remaining between them. Germline-derived CDR1 and CDR2 are SGHRS and YFSETQ. This CDR3 is 15 amino acids long. The CDR3 protein is CASSLGLLVKNIQYF. The CDR3 coding sequence is TGCGCCAGCAGCTTGGGGCTCTTGGTCAAAAACATTCAGTACTTC.

The J gene is TRBJ1-4, the V gene TRBV9, with D perhaps TRBD1 (5 bases). Germline assignment: CDR1 SGDLS and CDR2 YYNGEE. The CDR3 extends over 15 amino acids. Trimming stripped 3 bases from V and 3 bases from J, with 12 bases between. The CDR3 spells CASSADRRPNEKLFF. CDR3 in DNA: TGTGCCAGCAGCGCAGACAGACGTCCTAATGAAAAACTGTTTTTT.

CDR3 loop: CASSFVGTKAFF. The CDR3 DNA sequence: TGTGCCAGCAGCTTCGTCGGGACAAAAGCTTTCTTT. The V and J genes are TRBV5-8 and TRBJ1-1; perhaps TRBD1 as D (6 bases). Trimming removed 2 bases from V and 9 bases from J, with 11 bases in between. CDR3 size: 12 residues. Germline CDR1 and CDR2: SGHTS and YDEGEE.

This sequence joins TRBV21-1 and TRBJ2-5; TRBD2 is taken as the D call from the table, unchecked against the DNA. TRBV21-1 is classified as a pseudogene. CDR3 length: 16 residues. The CDR3 sequence is CASSKGGARYEETQYF. The CDR3 DNA reads TGTGCCAGCAGCAAAGGCGGGGCTCGCTACGAAGAGACCCAGTACTTC.

The chain combines TRBV7-9 with TRBJ1-4; TRBD1 matches at 9 bases. The CDR3 extends over 15 amino acids. The junction had 6 bases not matched to a gene; V was cut back by 3 bases and J by 7 bases. Per the germline V gene, CDR1 is SEHNR and CDR2 is FQNEAQ (reference sequence). As DNA, the CDR3 is TGTGCCAGCAGCTTTAACACAGGGGGCCCTGAAAAACTGTTTTTT. Protein product: CASSFNTGGPEKLFF.

The gene calls are TRBV29-1 and TRBJ2-5, with 8 nucleotides matching TRBD2. The CDR3 contains 14 residues. Germline V CDR1 and CDR2: SQVTM, ANQGSEA. Losses at the gene ends were 1 base for V and 3 bases for J; bases not matched to a gene: 4. The CDR3 coding sequence is TGCAGCGTTGAAGGAGCGGGAGACGAAGAGACCCAGTACTTC. Translation: CSVEGAGDEETQYF. The full variable domain, completed using reference TRBV29-1 and TRBJ2-5, is SAVISQKPSRDICQRGTSLTIQCQVDSQVTMMFWYRQQPGQSLTLIATANQGSEATYESGFVIDKFPISRPNLTFSTLTVSNMSPEDSSIYLCSVEGAGDEETQYFGPGTRLLVL.

The table lists this clone with a few counts. This chain uses TRBV11-2 with TRBJ2-2, with D possibly being TRBD2 (5 bases). CDR3 size: 14 residues. Trimming stripped 5 bases from V and 3 bases from J, with 10 bases between. Germline CDR1 and CDR2: SGHAT and FQNNGV. The DNA for the CDR3 is TGTGCCAGCAGCCAACTGAGGGACACCGGGGAGCTGTTTTTT. The encoded protein is CASSQLRDTGELFF.

The chain links TRBV12-5 to TRBJ1-5, with D possibly matching TRBD1 (6 bases). CDR3 length equals 17 residues. Trimming took off 0 bases at V and 8 bases at J, with 20 bases between the two ends. The germline V gene has CDR1 LGHNT and CDR2 FRNRAP. Here the CDR3 reads CASGLVRSGDLRKPQHF. For the CDR3, the DNA is TGTGCTAGTGGTTTGGTACGTTCAGGGGACCTTCGGAAGCCCCAGCATTTT.

The chain recombines TRBV30 with TRBJ1-5, with D hard to call. Germline V gene sequence: CDR1 GTSNPN, CDR2 SVGIG (reference sequence). The CDR3 is 13 amino acids. The CDR3 region is CAGGADSNQPQHF. The DNA for the CDR3 is TGTGCTGGAGGAGCAGATAGCAATCAGCCCCAGCATTTT.

This chain links TRBV28 with TRBJ1-1; D may be TRBD1 (5 bases). Germline V CDR1 and CDR2: MDHEN, SYDVKM. The V end lost 4 bases, the J end lost 1 base, and 7 bases lay between the germline ends. This CDR3 region has 13 residues. The CDR3 region is CASSSGPNTEAFF. The CDR3 DNA is TGTGCCAGCAGTTCGGGACCGAACACTGAAGCTTTCTTT.

This chain uses TRBV28 with TRBJ1-5; 7 bases are shared with TRBD1. In germline, CDR1 is MDHEN, CDR2 SYDVKM. V gave up 10 bases and J gave up 7 bases; unmatched junction bases: 7. The CDR3 consists of 12 residues. CDR3 protein: CATDREEQPQHF. Written as DNA, the CDR3 is TGTGCCACTGACAGGGAAGAACAGCCCCAGCATTTT.

The table lists this clone with a count of one. The chain joins TRBV10-3 to TRBJ2-1; TRBD2 matches at 16 bases. The CDR3 totals 19 residues. Germline V gene lookup returns CDR1 ENHRY and CDR2 SYGVKD. Unmatched junction bases numbered 11, after V lost 4 bases and J lost 5 bases. CDR3 region: CAISGTGLAGGPRNNEQFF. The CDR3 DNA reads TGTGCCATCAGTGGCACGGGACTAGCGGGAGGGCCCAGGAACAATGAGCAGTTCTTC.

The chain combines TRBV28 with TRBJ2-1, with 8 positions matching TRBD2. The CDR3 extends over 16 amino acids. Germline V gene data show CDR1 as MDHEN and CDR2 as SYDVKM. J gave up 4 bases and V 2 bases, and 7 bases lay outside the gene matches. The CDR3 DNA follows: TGTGCCAGCAGTTTACAAACGGGAGGGAGGTACAATGAGCAGTTCTTC. It codes for CASSLQTGGRYNEQFF.

The chain combines TRBV5-1 with TRBJ1-1; 8 nucleotides match TRBD1. Germline CDR1 reads SGHRS; CDR2 reads YFSETQ. The V segment lost 4 bases and the J segment 5 bases; nucleotides outside the gene matches: 7. The CDR3 extends over 14 amino acids. CDR3 in amino acids: CASSPGTGGTEAFF. The DNA for the CDR3 is TGCGCCAGCAGCCCTGGGACAGGCGGGACTGAAGCTTTCTTT. The full variable domain, its missing parts supplied by reference TRBV5-1 and TRBJ1-1, is KAGVTQTPRYLIKTRGQQVTLSCSPISGHRSVSWYQQTPGQGLQFLFEYFSETQRNKGNFPGRFSGRQFSNSRSEMNVSTLELGDSALYLCASSPGTGGTEAFFGQGTRLTVV.

The V and J genes are TRBV3-1 (or the pseudogene TRBV3-2) and TRBJ2-1; no firm D call. V gave up 4 bases and J gave up 3 bases, with 4 bases separating them. Germline CDR1 and CDR2: LGHDT and YNNKEL (reference sequence). This CDR3 region has 12 residues. In DNA, the CDR3 is TGTGCCAGCAGCCCTTACTACAATGAGCAGTTCTTC. Amino acids: CASSPYYNEQFF.

The chain links TRBV10-1 to TRBJ2-2; 7 nucleotides line up with TRBD2. Germline assignment: CDR1 WNHNN and CDR2 SYGVQD (reference sequence). V trimming: 0 bases; J trimming: 1 base; junction bases outside the gene matches: 2. This CDR3 is 16 amino acids long. The chain's CDR3 is CASSESSSGNTGELFF. The CDR3 DNA is TGCGCCAGCAGTGAGTCGTCTAGCGGGAACACCGGGGAGCTGTTTTTT.

V is TRBV7-9 and J is TRBJ1-5; no clear D gene. The length of the CDR3 is 15 residues. V was clipped by 5 bases and J by 4 bases, with 15 bases between them. CDR1 SEHNR and CDR2 FQNEAQ come from the germline V gene (reference sequence). This chain's CDR3 is CASSLGGNPNQPQHF. The DNA for the CDR3 is TGTGCCAGCAGCCTAGGCGGGAACCCTAATCAGCCCCAGCATTTT.

The gene calls are TRBV5-6 and TRBJ2-1; 9 bases map to TRBD2. CDR3 length: 16 amino acids. Per germline, CDR1 SGHDT and CDR2 YYEEEE. The junction had 9 bases not matched to a gene; V was cut back by 3 bases and J by 5 bases. CDR3 DNA sequence: TGTGCCAGCAGCTCGACCGGGACTAGCAGGGACAATGAGCAGTTCTTC. Protein: CASSSTGTSRDNEQFF.

The chain combines TRBV19 with TRBJ2-1; 8 bases line up with TRBD1. Germline V gives CDR1 LNHDA, CDR2 SQIVND (reference sequence). Losses at the gene ends were 6 bases for V and 2 bases for J; bases not matched to a gene: 0. This CDR3 has 13 amino acids. The chain's CDR3 is CASRGQAYNEQFF. The CDR3 DNA is TGTGCCAGTAGGGGACAGGCCTACAATGAGCAGTTCTTC.